This T cell receptor (beta chain) was identified during a study of T-cell reconstitution after alpha-beta-depleted transplantation in children. Study-level points and caveats: One year after transplant, T-cell counts and diversity came mostly from newly produced T cells. Surviving recipient T cells and thymic progenitors underlay high day-60 TCRbeta diversity in some patients. It was reported that alpha-beta T cells came from several hundred expanded graft clones (about two months after transplant).

Per the germline V gene, CDR1 is SGHRS and CDR2 is YFSETQ. The V gene lost 1 base and the J gene lost 5 bases, with 20 bases spanning the gap. This CDR3 contains 17 residues. For TCRbeta, the library was prepared with unique molecular identifiers. One entry per CDR3 protein, called by TCRdb with MiXCR from the PCR reads. Among around 300,000 distinct CDR3 sequences listed, 23% were seen once. Details on this clonotype: Its antigen is not identified.

The material was PBMCs, mostly from graft donor cells, obtained 180 days after TCRalphabeta/CD19-depleted stem cell transplant. V is TRBV5-1 and J is TRBJ2-3, with a tentative D call TRBD2 (5 bases). The receptor's source is a male patient younger than 18 who had a stem cell transplant for acute lymphoblastic leukemia, so the T cells may come from the graft donor. Here the CDR3 DNA reads TGCGCCAGCAGCTTGCCCACGGGCCCACTAGAGGGAGATACGCAGTATTTT. As protein: CASSLPTGPLEGDTQYF.